A selection of T cell receptor beta chains follows, all from one sample in a study of cytomegalovirus exposure and HLA in healthy donors. Assay: immunoSEQ multiplex PCR; the TCRdb copy retains only in-frame clones and omits some. Counted here are 150,000 or so clones, about 90% occurring once; the ten biggest clones make up less than 7%. The sequenced sample consisted of PBMCs. These receptors were taken from a woman in her twenties or thirties in good health and CMV-seropositive. Both conserved end residues are part of each CDR3. A D gene is named only where the DNA matches it firmly. Where a row states a size, it is once, few, many or the class of an expanded clone; other rows omit it.

J	length	V	size	D	DNA	CDR3
TRBJ2-5	14	TRBV7-2	NA	NA	TGTGCCAGCAGCCAAAATCCCGGAGGGGAGACCCAGTACTTC	CASSQNPGGETQYF
TRBJ1-5	15	TRBV6-5	once	TRBD1	TGTGCCAGCAGGGGGACAGGGACGAGCAATCAGCCCCAGCATTTT	CASRGTGTSNQPQHF
TRBJ2-2	18	TRBV29-1	NA	TRBD2	TGCAGCGTTGAGGGACCGGGACTAGCGGGAGCGCACACCGGGGAGCTGTTTTTT	CSVEGPGLAGAHTGELFF
TRBJ2-2	16	TRBV7-8	NA	TRBD1	TGTGCCAGCAGCTCACAGGGGTGGAAGAACACCGGGGAGCTGTTTTTT	CASSSQGWKNTGELFF
TRBJ2-6	17	TRBV28	NA	TRBD2	TGTGCCAGCAGTTTCTGGGCGCGGGGGGCTGGGGCCAACGTCCTGACTTTC	CASSFWARGAGANVLTF
TRBJ2-5	13	TRBV6-5	NA	NA	TGTGCCAGCAGTTACGGTCCCAGAGAGACCCAGTACTTC	CASSYGPRETQYF
TRBJ2-2	16	TRBV11-2	NA	NA	TGTGCCAGCAGCTTAGGAGCTATCGGGGGCACCGGGGAGCTGTTTTTT	CASSLGAIGGTGELFF
TRBJ1-6	17	TRBV28	once	NA	TGTGCCAGCAGTTTCCCGAGAGCCCGGGCCTATAATTCACCCCTCCACTTT	CASSFPRARAYNSPLHF
TRBJ2-4	14	TRBV28	NA	NA	TGTGCCAGCACACAGCGGAGGGCGAAAAACATTCAGTACTTC	CASTQRRAKNIQYF
TRBJ2-5	14	TRBV6-5	NA	NA	TGTGCCAGCACCCCCTCGGAGGGGAGGGAGACCCAGTACTTC	CASTPSEGRETQYF
TRBJ2-5	13	TRBV18	NA	NA	TGTGCCAGCTCACCCAGGGGTCAAGAGACCCAGTACTTC	CASSPRGQETQYF
TRBJ2-2	15	TRBV5-4	NA	TRBD1	TGTGCCAGCAGCTTCGGACAGGGGGCCACCGGGGAGCTGTTTTTT	CASSFGQGATGELFF
TRBJ1-5	16	TRBV4-1	NA	NA	TGCGCCAGCAGCCAAGATACGACAGATTTCAATCAGCCCCAGCATTTT	CASSQDTTDFNQPQHF
TRBJ2-7	17	TRBV7-2	NA	NA	TGTGCCAGCAGCCTCCGGCCCAGGAGGTTCCCAAACTACGAGCAGTACTTC	CASSLRPRRFPNYEQYF
TRBJ2-1	14	TRBV18	NA	NA	TGTGCCAGCTCACCCGGGAATGGGGAGAATGAGCAGTTCTTC	CASSPGNGENEQFF
TRBJ2-5	13	TRBV13	NA	NA	TGTGCCAGCAGCTCCGGGGGAAAAGAGACCCAGTACTTC	CASSSGGKETQYF
TRBJ2-2	16	TRBV7-9	NA	NA	TGTGCCAGCACGAACAGGAAGGAGAGGAGAACCGGGGAGCTGTTTTTT	CASTNRKERRTGELFF
TRBJ1-6	15	TRBV27	few	TRBD1	TGTGCCAGCAGTTTCCTCCGGGACAGGGATTCACCCCTCCACTTT	CASSFLRDRDSPLHF
TRBJ1-1	15	TRBV18	NA	NA	TGTGCCAGCTCACTGAACAGGGAACCGAACACTGAAGCTTTCTTT	CASSLNREPNTEAFF
TRBJ2-7	18	TRBV7-6	NA	TRBD1	TGTGCCAGCAGCCGAGAGGCGCCGAGGGGGCAAAGCTCCTACGAGCAGTACTTC	CASSREAPRGQSSYEQYF
TRBJ1-5	16	TRBV19	NA	TRBD1	TGTGCCAGTAGTGTGTGGAGAGGACAGGGAAATCAGCCCCAGCATTTT	CASSVWRGQGNQPQHF
TRBJ1-2	14	TRBV15	once	NA	TGTGCCACCAGACCCGTGGGGAGCGGCTATGGCTACACCTTC	CATRPVGSGYGYTF